A single sample is the source of the 14 T cell receptor beta chains below, sequenced in a study of cytomegalovirus exposure and HLA in healthy donors (dated by TCRdb to about 2017). Library preparation employed the immunoSEQ multiplex PCR assay. For the multiplex PCR, a mixture combining 60 forward primers for TCR Vbeta segments and 13 reverse primers for TCR Jbeta segments was used. The table was pulled from immuneACCESS by TCRdb, which kept in-frame rearrangements only. Such tables lose some clones; where checked, under half of the loss comes from unresolved V genes, and the rest has no known cause. This sample has 220,000 or so clones in its table, and approximately 78% of those were observed once. The ten largest clones take up 2.7% of the sample. Sequenced material: PBMCs. All receptors come from a woman aged 40 to 49 in good health and CMV-seronegative.

The genes are TRBV27 and TRBJ1-3; TRBD1 might be the D (6 bases). The CDR3 consists of 13 residues. Per germline, CDR1 MNHEY and CDR2 SMNVEV (reference sequence). The CDR3 nucleotides are TGTGTCTCAAGGCCACAGGGCGCCAACACCATATATTTT. Translation: CVSRPQGANTIYF.

The sample holds a few counts of this clone. CDR3 loop: CASSLAYGESDEQFF. The CDR3 nucleotides read TGCGCCAGCAGCTTGGCCTACGGGGAGAGCGATGAGCAGTTCTTC. The chain recombines TRBV5-1 with TRBJ2-1; tentative D call: TRBD2 (5 bases). The V and J ends lost 0 bases and 8 bases respectively, with 15 bases between them. Germline V CDR1 and CDR2: SGHRS, YFSETQ. The CDR3 spans 15 residues.

The chain employs TRBV6-5 and TRBJ1-1, with D perhaps TRBD1 (5 bases). V was clipped by 2 bases and J by 5 bases, with 15 bases between them. Germline assignment: CDR1 MNHEY and CDR2 SVGAGI. The CDR3 has 15 residues. CDR3 in amino acids: CASSYLSPPGTEAFF. The CDR3 DNA sequence: TGTGCCAGCAGTTACCTATCGCCCCCAGGGACTGAAGCTTTCTTT.

In DNA form, the CDR3 reads TGTGCCAGCAGCCAAGATCTTCGGTTAGCGGATAACACCGGGGAGCTGTTTTTT. It specifies CASSQDLRLADNTGELFF. The chain recombines TRBV4-2 with TRBJ2-2; D may be TRBD2 (6 bases). Germline V lookup: CDR1 LGHNA, CDR2 YNFKEQ. Trimming pared 0 bases from V and 2 bases from J, leaving 16 bases between. The CDR3 has 18 amino acids.

The chain recombines TRBV19 with TRBJ1-2; 10 bases are a match to TRBD1. The CDR3 has 14 amino acids. Germline-derived CDR1 and CDR2 are LNHDA and SQIVND (reference sequence). V lost 6 bases and J lost 7; bases outside the gene matches: 8. As DNA, the CDR3 is TGTGCCAGTAGCCCCGGGACAGGGGTGGTTGGCTACACCTTC. It translates to CASSPGTGVVGYTF.

The chain joins TRBV28 to TRBJ1-2; D not certain. Germline assignment: CDR1 MDHEN and CDR2 SYDVKM. This CDR3 has 13 amino acids. Trimming took off 2 bases at V and 4 bases at J, with 8 bases between the two ends. CDR3 nucleotides: TGTGCCAGCAGTTTAGGCTCGTCCTATGGCTACACCTTC. It yields the protein CASSLGSSYGYTF.

The chain employs TRBV30 and TRBJ2-3; maybe TRBD2 (5 bases). Germline lookup yields CDR1 GTSNPN and CDR2 SVGIG (reference sequence). The ends were cut back, 0 bases at V and 4 bases at J, with 14 bases in the middle. The CDR3 is 15 residues long. For the CDR3, the DNA is TGTGCCTGGAGTGTAGGAGCGGTGCCCCCAGATACGCAGTATTTT. Translation: CAWSVGAVPPDTQYF.

This chain connects TRBV10-2 to TRBJ2-2, with 9 bases identical to TRBD2. The ends lost 9 bases at V and 5 bases at J; junction bases unmatched: 13. From germline, CDR1 is WSHSY and CDR2 SAAADI. The CDR3 spans 16 residues. CDR3 amino acids: CASTGTSNMGTGELFF. The DNA for the CDR3 is TGCGCCAGTACCGGGACTAGCAATATGGGAACCGGGGAGCTGTTTTTT.

The chain joins TRBV2 to TRBJ1-3; D is ambiguous. V was pared by 7 bases and J by 0 bases, with 10 bases between. Germline lookup yields CDR1 SNHLY and CDR2 FYNNEI. The CDR3 is 14 amino acids. The CDR3 bases are TGTGCCAGCAAATTGGCTAGCTCTGGAAACACCATATATTTT. Translating it yields CASKLASSGNTIYF. Full variable domain (missing parts from reference TRBV2 and TRBJ1-3): EPEVTQTPSHQVTQMGQEVILRCVPISNHLYFYWYRQILGQKVEFLVSFYNNEISEKSEIFDDQFSVERPDGSNFTLKIRSTKLEDSAMYFCASKLASSGNTIYFGEGSWLTVV.

V gene TRBV5-5 combines with J gene TRBJ2-2; 9 bases align to TRBD1. The trim removed 4 bases at V and 6 bases at J, leaving 7 bases unmatched. CDR3 length: 15 amino acids. From germline, CDR1 is SGHKS and CDR2 YYEKEE (reference sequence). CDR3 nucleotides: TGTGCCAGCAGCAGACAGGGACAGGGAGCCGGGGAGCTGTTTTTT. It codes for CASSRQGQGAGELFF.

The chain links TRBV4-1 to TRBJ2-1, with TRBD1 matching over 11 bases. The V and J ends lost 3 bases and 4 bases, in that order; junction bases with no gene match: 2. CDR3 size: 15 residues. CDR1 MGHRA and CDR2 YSYEKL come from the germline V gene. The CDR3 nucleotides are TGCGCCAGCAGCCAGGGGACAGGGGGTTACAATGAGCAGTTCTTC. Encoded protein: CASSQGTGGYNEQFF.

This clone occurred once. This chain uses TRBV2 with TRBJ1-4; no clear D. V gave up 2 bases and J gave up 2 bases, with 9 bases separating them. This CDR3 region has 15 residues. In germline, CDR1 is SNHLY, CDR2 FYNNEI. The CDR3 region is CASSERSGTNEKLFF. The CDR3 DNA reads as TGTGCCAGCAGTGAACGTAGTGGTACTAATGAAAAACTGTTTTTT.

About this clone itself: One end of the junction varies from germline; a read error may be responsible. The chain carries TRBV6-1 and TRBJ2-7; TRBD1 matches 7 bases. The CDR3 runs to 14 residues. Germline V gene data show CDR1 as MNHNS and CDR2 as SASEGT. CDR3 nucleotides: TGTGCCAGCACCCTTGGACAGGCTTTCTACGGGCAGTACTTC. It yields the protein CASTLGQAFYGQYF.

The CDR3 loop is CAWGSLPGAGGNSPLHF. Written as DNA, the CDR3 is TGTGCCTGGGGTAGTTTACCCGGGGCCGGGGGAAATTCACCCCTCCACTTT. The chain joins TRBV30 to TRBJ1-6, with D perhaps TRBD1 (5 bases). Between the trimmed V and J ends, which lost 5 bases and 7 bases, there was a span of 24 bases. CDR3 length: 17 residues. Germline V CDR1 and CDR2: GTSNPN, SVGIG (reference sequence).